The T cell receptor (beta chain) under discussion was sequenced for a study of Ad26.COV2.S vaccination and SARS-CoV-2 variants. This clone has only a few counts. The CDR3 has 15 residues. CDR1 and CDR2 from the germline V gene are MNHEY and SMNVEV (reference sequence). V lost 6 bases and J lost 6, with 15 bases in between. The method was immunoSEQ multiplex PCR; TCRdb's version includes in-frame clones alone and lacks a portion of them. The repertoire holds under 250,000 clones, approximately 88% seen once, with just under 3% in the top ten. The treatment is: about 20 received Ad26.COV2.S at low or high dose, single or two shots; several received placebo; per-sample allocation not given. Sampling was performed 63 days after the first vaccine or placebo injection.

The chain carries TRBV27 and TRBJ1-6, with D maybe TRBD1 (6 bases). The specimen comprised peripheral blood, sampled in a trial of Ad26.COV2.S vaccine versus placebo. This TCR came from a person aged 18-60 years who received the Ad26.COV2.S COVID-19 vaccine or a placebo. The chain's CDR3 is CASRGGPAFNSPLHF. CDR3 nucleotides: TGTGCCAGCAGGGGGGGCCCAGCTTTTAATTCACCCCTCCACTTT.